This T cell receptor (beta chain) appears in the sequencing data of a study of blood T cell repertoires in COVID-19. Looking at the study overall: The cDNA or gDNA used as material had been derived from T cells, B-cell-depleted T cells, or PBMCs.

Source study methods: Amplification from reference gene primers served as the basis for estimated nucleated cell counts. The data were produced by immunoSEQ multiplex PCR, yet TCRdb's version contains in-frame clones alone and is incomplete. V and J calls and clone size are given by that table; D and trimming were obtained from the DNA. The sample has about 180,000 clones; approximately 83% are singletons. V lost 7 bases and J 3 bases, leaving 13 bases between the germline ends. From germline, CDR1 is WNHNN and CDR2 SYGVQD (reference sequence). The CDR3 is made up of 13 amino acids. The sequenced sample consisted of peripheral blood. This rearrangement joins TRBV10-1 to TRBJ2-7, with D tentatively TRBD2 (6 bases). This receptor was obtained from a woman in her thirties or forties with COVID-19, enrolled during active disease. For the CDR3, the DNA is TGCGCCAGCAACGAGGGACTGAGCTACGAGCAGTACTTC. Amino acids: CASNEGLSYEQYF.